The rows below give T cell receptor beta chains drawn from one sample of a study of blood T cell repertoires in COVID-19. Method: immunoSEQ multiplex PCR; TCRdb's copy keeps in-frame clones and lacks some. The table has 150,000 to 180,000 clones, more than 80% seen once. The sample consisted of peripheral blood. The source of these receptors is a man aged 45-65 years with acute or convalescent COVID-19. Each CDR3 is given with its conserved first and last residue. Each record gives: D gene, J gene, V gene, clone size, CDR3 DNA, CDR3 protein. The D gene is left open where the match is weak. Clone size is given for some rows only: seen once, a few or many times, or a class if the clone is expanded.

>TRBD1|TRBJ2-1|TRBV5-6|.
TGTGCCAGCAGCCCGGGGACAGGGACCAATGAGCAGTTCTTC
CASSPGTGTNEQFF
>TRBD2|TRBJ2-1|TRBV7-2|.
TGTGCCAGCAGCTCAACCCTACTAGCGGGGGGGCTTGACGAGCAGTTCTTC
CASSSTLLAGGLDEQFF
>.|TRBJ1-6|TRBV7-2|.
TGTGCCAGCAGCTTAGTTCTGGGGCTGAATTCACCCCTCCACTTT
CASSLVLGLNSPLHF
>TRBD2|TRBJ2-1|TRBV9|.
TGTGCCAGCAGCGTAAGTCCTAGCGGGATAGGGGAGCAGTTCTTC
CASSVSPSGIGEQFF
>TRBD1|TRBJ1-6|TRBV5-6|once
TGTGCCAGCAGCCCGCGACAGGGGGGTAGGATAGGTTCACCCCTCCACTTT
CASSPRQGGRIGSPLHF
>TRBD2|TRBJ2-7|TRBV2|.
TGTGCCAGTACTTTAGCGGGAGACTACGAGCAGTACTTC
CASTLAGDYEQYF
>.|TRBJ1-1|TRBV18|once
TGTGCCAGCTCTCCCATCGGGGGCACTGAAGCTTTCTTT
CASSPIGGTEAFF
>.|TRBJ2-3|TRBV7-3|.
TGTGCCAGCAGCCTTAGTGTCACAGATACGCAGTATTTT
CASSLSVTDTQYF
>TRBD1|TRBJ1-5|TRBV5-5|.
TGTGCCAGCAGCTTTGAGGGACAGGGTTTTGTTCAGCCCCAGCATTTT
CASSFEGQGFVQPQHF
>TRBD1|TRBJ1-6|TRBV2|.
TGTGCCAGCAGCTTACAGGGGGCTGGTTCACCCCTCCACTTT
CASSLQGAGSPLHF
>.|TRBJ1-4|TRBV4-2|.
TGTGCCAGCAGCCAAGAGCGGGAAAAACTGTTTTTT
CASSQEREKLFF
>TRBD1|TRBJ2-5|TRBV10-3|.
TGTGCCATCAGTCCCTCGGACAGGGAATATCAGACCCAGTACTTC
CAISPSDREYQTQYF
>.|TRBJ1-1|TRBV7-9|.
TGTGCCAGCAGCTTATTTGGGGCTACTGAAGCTTTCTTT
CASSLFGATEAFF
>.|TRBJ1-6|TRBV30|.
TGTGCCTGGAGTGATAGCCCTAATTCACCCCTCCACTTT
CAWSDSPNSPLHF
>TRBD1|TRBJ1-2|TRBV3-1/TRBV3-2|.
TGTGCCAGCAGCCAAGGTTCGGGTGGGGGACAGGGGTTAGACTACACCTTC
CASSQGSGGGQGLDYTF
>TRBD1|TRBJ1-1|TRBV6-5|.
TGTGCCAGCAGTCCCCGGGACAGGCCGTCTTTCTTT
CASSPRDRPSFF
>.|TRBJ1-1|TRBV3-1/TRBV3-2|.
TGTGCCAGCAGCCAAGTCAGGAACACTGAAGCTTTCTTT
CASSQVRNTEAFF
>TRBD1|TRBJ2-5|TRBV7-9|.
TGTGCCAGCAGGGGACAGGGGGTACTAGAGACCCAGTACTTC
CASRGQGVLETQYF
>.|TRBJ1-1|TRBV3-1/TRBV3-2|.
TGTGCCAGCAGCCAAGAACAGGGCAGTGAAGCTTTCTTT
CASSQEQGSEAFF
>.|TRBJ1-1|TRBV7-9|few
TGTGCCAGCAGCTTAGGACAAATGGCCCAGGAAGCTTTCTTT
CASSLGQMAQEAFF
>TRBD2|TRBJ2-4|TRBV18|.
TGTGCCAGCTCGAACGGAATAGCGGGAGGAAACATTCAGTACTTC
CASSNGIAGGNIQYF
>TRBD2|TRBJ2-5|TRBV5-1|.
TGCGCCAGCAGCTTACAAGCGGGAGGGGAGACCCAGTACTTC
CASSLQAGGETQYF